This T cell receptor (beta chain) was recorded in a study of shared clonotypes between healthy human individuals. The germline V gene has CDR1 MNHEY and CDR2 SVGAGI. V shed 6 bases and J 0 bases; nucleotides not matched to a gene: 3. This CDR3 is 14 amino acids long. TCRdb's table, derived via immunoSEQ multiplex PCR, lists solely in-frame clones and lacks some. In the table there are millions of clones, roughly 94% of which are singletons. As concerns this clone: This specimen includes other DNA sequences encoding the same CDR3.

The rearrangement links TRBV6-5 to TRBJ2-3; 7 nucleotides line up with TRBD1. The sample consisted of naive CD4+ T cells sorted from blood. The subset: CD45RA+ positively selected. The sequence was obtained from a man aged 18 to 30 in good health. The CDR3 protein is CASRPGGSTDTQYF. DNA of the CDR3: TGTGCCAGCAGGCCAGGGGGTAGCACAGATACGCAGTATTTT.